A single TCR beta chain is shown here with its context. Only in-frame clones appear in the TCRdb table, and some are missing; sequencing was by immunoSEQ multiplex PCR. The repertoire holds some 220,000 clones, with roughly 94% as singletons. This specimen belongs to a study of control samples from healthy donors and cancer patients. Germline trimming cut 1 base from V and 8 bases from J; bases unmatched to any gene: 12. The CDR3 contains 16 residues. From germline, CDR1 is MGHRA and CDR2 YSYEKL. This sequence joins TRBV4-1 and TRBJ1-2; TRBD1 matches at 8 bases. The sample comprised blood. The TCR was taken from a man aged 50 to 59 in good health. The chain's CDR3 is CASSQGGARGRKGYTF. CDR3 DNA sequence: TGCGCCAGCAGCCAAGGGGGGGCCAGGGGGCGCAAAGGCTACACCTTC.